This T cell receptor beta chain appears in the sequencing data of a study of CD8 T cells in ankylosing spondylitis (dated by TCRdb to 2016 to 2017). About the investigation overall: The study profiled T cell receptor beta repertoires in healthy donors and ankylosing spondylitis patients to find disease-linked TCR variants. The full study cohort comprised 25 ankylosing spondylitis patients and 110 or so healthy donors. Peripheral blood was sampled, and synovial fluid was additionally collected from ankylosing spondylitis patients.

Overall study results and their limits: In peripheral blood, the disease-linked clones were found at relatively low frequencies and had a CD8+ phenotype. Some motif variants were previously reported in synovial fluid and blood of reactive arthritis patients, suggesting common disease-initiation mechanisms. The disease-linked clones were reported as significantly enriched in matched synovial fluid samples from ankylosing spondylitis patients. A TCR beta motif made up of about eight highly homologous amino acid variants appeared to be characteristic of blood from ankylosing spondylitis patients.

The data were produced on an Illumina HiSeq 2500. TCR beta libraries were prepared by quantitative 5'-RACE with molecular barcodes. As for how the authors treated the data: Disease-linked TCR variants were identified with a new computational method built on a probabilistic model of VDJ rearrangement. The raw public data were reprocessed by TCRdb itself: fastp quality trimming at Q25, MiXCR clonotype calling, in-frame beta chains only. Rows are unified per CDR3 protein, each entry keeping the most common DNA and genes. TCRdb, not the authors, supplied the V and J calls. This sample gives more than 650,000 distinct CDR3 sequences in total; about 12% of them show up just once. The top ten clones comprise 0.51% of the sample. Remarks on this clonotype: Its antigen is unknown. Base qualities were left out, and no much larger clone turns up one base away.

Reading from cysteine to phenylalanine, the CDR3 counts 12 amino acids. The entry retains the CDR3 DNA only, 36 bases that are in frame from base 1. CDR1 and CDR2, looked up from the germline V gene (reference sequence), are DFQATT and SNEGSKA. V is pared back by 2 bases and J by 6 bases, with 8 bases lying between the germline termini. The chain links TRBV20-1 with TRBJ2-1, and TRBD1 may be the D gene, going by 6 matching bases. The sequenced sample was blood, either unsorted or a sorted T cell fraction (not recorded which). This TCR came from a male donor with ankylosing spondylitis. The nucleotides are TGCAGTGCTAGATTCAGGGGCAATGAGCAGTTCTTC. Its product reads: CSARFRGNEQFF.